The 7 T cell receptor beta chains below all came from one sample that was sequenced in a study of identical twins. TCRdb reprocessed the 5' RACE reads via MiXCR and lists one record per CDR3 protein. This table has hundreds of thousands of distinct CDR3 sequences, around 12% appearing once. These data were likewise used in another study, on yellow fever vaccine responses in identical twins.

The sequencing input was CD8+ T cells sorted from blood. Receptor source: a woman under 30 in good health.

This clonotype was seen a handful of times. The chain carries TRBV6-4 and TRBJ2-1; D is possibly TRBD2 (6 bases). This CDR3 has 14 amino acids. CDR1 and CDR2 (germline): MRHNA, SNTAGT. V lost 0 bases and J 6 bases, leaving 9 bases between the germline ends. CDR3 sequence: CASSDSIGGNEQFF. The CDR3 DNA reads as TGTGCCAGCAGTGACTCCATCGGGGGCAATGAGCAGTTCTTC.

Many counts were recorded for this clonotype. V and J are TRBV20-1 and TRBJ1-1, with D perhaps TRBD1 (6 bases). Germline V gene lookup returns CDR1 DFQATT and CDR2 SNEGSKA (reference sequence). V was shortened by 4 bases and J by 0 bases, with 15 bases between the two germline ends. This CDR3 comprises 15 residues. CDR3 coding DNA: TGCAGTGCTACAGACGCGAGGGGGGTGAACACTGAAGCTTTCTTT. Translating it yields CSATDARGVNTEAFF.

In DNA form, the CDR3 reads TGTGCCAGCAGTTACTCGGGGAGCTCCTACGAGCAGTACGTC. It is translated as CASSYSGSSYEQYV. The chain employs TRBV6-5 and TRBJ2-7; possible D gene TRBD2, 5 bases. The V gene lost 0 bases and the J gene lost 0 bases, with 6 bases spanning the gap. This CDR3 region has 14 residues. Germline CDR1 and CDR2: MNHEY and SVGAGI.

This clonotype came up a few times. The chain links TRBV7-6 to TRBJ2-3; D perhaps matches TRBD2 (5 bases). Trimming removed 0 bases from V and 5 bases from J, with 12 bases in between. Germline CDR1 reads SGHVS; CDR2 reads FNYEAQ. This CDR3 is built from 15 residues. The DNA of the CDR3 is TGTGCCAGCAGCTTAGCCTCGCGGGCCCAAGATACGCAGTATTTT. Protein: CASSLASRAQDTQYF.

This clonotype was picked up many times. V is TRBV4-2 and J is TRBJ1-2; D may be TRBD1 (5 bases). Looked up from germline, CDR1 is LGHNA and CDR2 is YNFKEQ. The CDR3 consists of 16 residues. Trimming pared 1 base from V and 3 bases from J, leaving 15 bases between. CDR3 in DNA: TGTGCCAGCAGCCAAGTTGGGCAGTGGGGCGACTATGGCTACACCTTC. Protein product: CASSQVGQWGDYGYTF.

This clonotype was detected a few times. The chain links TRBV20-1 to TRBJ2-1; TRBD2 matches at 11 bases. Germline CDR1 DFQATT, CDR2 SNEGSKA (reference sequence). CDR3 length: 16 residues. Trimming removed 7 bases from V and 2 bases from J; junction bases left unmatched: 10. The CDR3 DNA reads TGCAGTGTCGACGTGACTAGCGGGGACCCCTACAATGAGCAGTTCTTC. Encoded protein: CSVDVTSGDPYNEQFF.

This clonotype was observed at least ten times. The rearrangement uses TRBV12-3 or TRBV12-4 and TRBJ2-2; perhaps TRBD1 as D (6 bases). The V and J ends lost 0 bases and 6 bases respectively, with 11 bases between them. The CDR3 covers 15 residues. The CDR3 spells CASSLAWGPAGELFF. The CDR3 region has the DNA TGTGCCAGCAGTTTAGCGTGGGGGCCAGCCGGGGAGCTGTTTTTT.